The 9 T cell receptor beta chains listed next were all sequenced from one sample in a study of blood T cell repertoires in COVID-19. Clones were read by immunoSEQ multiplex PCR, and TCRdb kept only the in-frame ones, dropping some. The sample carries about 250,000 clones, about 86% recorded once. Sequencing was carried out using peripheral blood. The source is a man older than 75 with acute or convalescent COVID-19.

The chain has TRBV2 and TRBJ1-5, with TRBD1 identical over 7 bases. J was trimmed by 2 bases and V by 7 bases; bases with no gene match: 8. CDR1 and CDR2 (germline): SNHLY, FYNNEI. CDR3 length: 15 amino acids. The CDR3 region has the DNA TGTGCCAGCACCAGACAGGGTGGTGGCAATCAGCCCCAGCATTTT. Translated: CASTRQGGGNQPQHF.

This clone was detected a few times. J is TRBJ2-5 and V is TRBV19; TRBD1 is a possible D gene (5 bases). Germline-derived CDR1 and CDR2 are LNHDA and SQIVND (reference sequence). Trimming shortened V by 3 bases and J by 3 bases, and 8 bases separated the two germline ends. The CDR3 runs 13 residues. The CDR3 region has the DNA TGTGCCAGTAGTATTCAGGGCGAAGAGACCCAGTACTTC. Encoded protein: CASSIQGEETQYF.

The chain combines TRBV15 with TRBJ2-3, with 8 bases that match TRBD2. In germline, CDR1 is LNHNV, CDR2 YYDKDF (reference sequence). There are 17 residues in the CDR3. V trimming: 1 base; J trimming: 4 bases; junction bases outside the gene matches: 10. In nucleotides, the CDR3 is TGTGCCACCAGCAGAGGTATCTCGCGGGAGGCCTCAGATACGCAGTATTTT. Its translation: CATSRGISREASDTQYF.

About this clone itself: The sample has other DNA sequences that encode this CDR3 too. The chain carries TRBV5-4 and TRBJ1-3, with D uncertain. The V end lost 0 bases, the J end lost 0 bases, and 7 bases lay between the germline ends. Germline V CDR1 and CDR2: SGHNT, YYREEE (reference sequence). This CDR3 comprises 15 residues. The CDR3 loop reads CASSLGGASGNTIYF. CDR3 nucleotide sequence: TGTGCCAGCAGCTTGGGAGGAGCCTCTGGAAACACCATATATTTT.

The gene calls are TRBV18 and TRBJ1-1, with D possibly matching TRBD1 (5 bases). With 6 bases removed from V and 1 base from J, the gap between germline ends came to 15 bases. The germline V gene has CDR1 KGHSH and CDR2 LQKENI. The CDR3 extends over 15 amino acids. DNA for the CDR3: TGTGCCAGCTCCCCTACTACAGGCCCGAACACTGAAGCTTTCTTT. Translating it yields CASSPTTGPNTEAFF.

The J gene is TRBJ2-2, the V gene TRBV5-1, with TRBD2 identical over 7 bases. The V and J ends lost 7 bases and 7 bases, in that order; junction bases with no gene match: 10. CDR1 is SGHRS, CDR2 YFSETQ, per germline. The CDR3 spans 14 residues. CDR3 in amino acids: CASLLGGTGGELFF. In nucleotides, the CDR3 is TGCGCCAGCCTTCTGGGGGGGACCGGCGGGGAGCTGTTTTTT.

The V call is TRBV19, the J call TRBJ1-1; no clear D gene. Between the trimmed V and J ends, which lost 3 bases and 5 bases, there was a span of 19 bases. CDR1 and CDR2 from the germline V gene are LNHDA and SQIVND (reference sequence). The CDR3 runs 16 residues. The CDR3 bases are TGTGCCAGTAGTATCCGAAGTCGCTACCTCCAAACTGAAGCTTTCTTT. Its translation: CASSIRSRYLQTEAFF.

V usage is TRBV28 and J usage is TRBJ1-4, with TRBD1 identical over 7 bases. The V and J ends lost 2 bases and 5 bases, in that order; junction bases with no gene match: 8. Germline V gene lookup returns CDR1 MDHEN and CDR2 SYDVKM. The CDR3 is made up of 16 amino acids. The CDR3 nucleotides are TGTGCCAGCAGTTTAACTGGACAGGACTTAAATGAAAAACTGTTTTTT. It translates to CASSLTGQDLNEKLFF.

V is TRBV27 and J is TRBJ1-2; D is unclear. The V end was cut by 4 bases, the J end by 8 bases, with 11 bases between. This CDR3 region has 12 residues. From germline, CDR1 is MNHEY and CDR2 SMNVEV (reference sequence). The CDR3 here is CASSSAGRGYTF. The CDR3 region has the DNA TGTGCCAGCAGTTCCGCAGGTAGAGGCTACACCTTC.